These T cell receptor beta chains were read from a single sample in a study of CD8 T cells in Susac syndrome. TCRdb fed the immunoSEQ multiplex PCR reads into MiXCR, producing one record per CDR3 protein. The sample shows about 200,000 distinct CDR3 sequences, 92% of them seen only once. The sample taken for sequencing was CD8+ T cells from PBMCs. These receptors originate from a human donor with multiple sclerosis. The CDR3 runs from the conserved cysteine through the conserved F or W. A D gene is named only where the DNA matches it firmly. Only part of the rows carry a size: once, few, many, or a class if the clone is expanded.

>TRBV12-3/TRBV12-4|TRBJ2-3|-|-|13
TGTGCCAGCAGTAGGGGCCGCGCAGATACGCAGTATTTT
CASSRGRADTQYF
>TRBV24-1|TRBJ2-6|-|-|9
TGTGCCACCGCCAACGTCCTGACTTTC
CATANVLTF
>TRBV10-3|TRBJ2-3|-|-|12
TGTGCCATCAGTAGCCTCCAGGATACGCAGTATTTT
CAISSLQDTQYF
>TRBV19|TRBJ1-5|-|-|15
TGTGCCAGTAGTATTGACTATTTTAGCAATCAGCCCCAGCATTTT
CASSIDYFSNQPQHF
>TRBV2|TRBJ1-1|TRBD1|-|15
TGTGCCAGCAGGGGGACAGGGGCGGTGAACACTGAAGCTTTCTTT
CASRGTGAVNTEAFF
>TRBV9|TRBJ2-1|-|-|12
TGTGCCAGCAGCGGCGACTCGAATGAGCAGTTCTTC
CASSGDSNEQFF
>TRBV14|TRBJ2-7|TRBD1|-|15
TGTGCCAGCAGCCAAATTGGGACAGGGGGCGCCGAGCAGTACTTC
CASSQIGTGGAEQYF
>TRBV20-1|TRBJ2-1|TRBD2|-|20
TGCAGTGCTAGTGGGCGGCCAGGACTAGCGGGGTTGAGCTCCTACAATGAGCAGTTCTTC
CSASGRPGLAGLSSYNEQFF
>TRBV9|TRBJ2-7|TRBD2|-|16
TGTGCCAGCAGCGTAGAAGCGGGCGGGGGGCACTACGAGCAGTACTTC
CASSVEAGGGHYEQYF
>TRBV4-3|TRBJ2-1|TRBD2|-|21
TGCGCCAGCAGCCAAGATCGGGGGGTACTAGCGGGAGGTAGCTCCTACAATGAGCAGTTCTTC
CASSQDRGVLAGGSSYNEQFF
>TRBV30|TRBJ2-2|TRBD2|-|15
TGTGCCTGGAGTGACGGGACTAGTTTCCCCGGGGAGCTGTTTTTT
CAWSDGTSFPGELFF
>TRBV9|TRBJ2-3|-|-|15
TGTGCCAGCAGCGCCATGGGTCCCCGAGGGGATACGCAGTATTTT
CASSAMGPRGDTQYF
>TRBV12-3/TRBV12-4|TRBJ2-6|TRBD1|-|19
TGTGCCAGCAGTTTACGTAAGGGCGCAGGGGGTTTTGGGGCCAACGTCCTGACTTTC
CASSLRKGAGGFGANVLTF
>TRBV29-1|TRBJ2-5|TRBD2|-|14
TGCAGCGTTGAGTTAGCGGGGTTCCAAGAGACCCAGTACTTC
CSVELAGFQETQYF
>TRBV6-2/TRBV6-3|TRBJ1-1|-|-|12
TGTGCCAGCAGCCTTGACGGAGTTGAAGCTTTCTTT
CASSLDGVEAFF
>TRBV2|TRBJ2-6|TRBD2|-|19
TGTGCCAGCAAGGACCCCCGGCAGGGAGGGGCTGCTGGGGCCAACGTCCTGACTTTC
CASKDPRQGGAAGANVLTF
>TRBV7-9|TRBJ1-6|TRBD1|once|16
TGTGCCAGCAGCGGGACAGGGGCCTATTCAATTCAGCCCCTCCACTTT
CASSGTGAYSIQPLHF
>TRBV20-1|TRBJ1-6|-|-|16
TGCAGTGCTAGGGATTACCGGACCCCCGGTAATTCACCCCTCCACTTT
CSARDYRTPGNSPLHF
>TRBV7-9|TRBJ2-5|-|once|12
TGTGCCAGCAGCTTAGCACCTGAGACCCAGTACTTC
CASSLAPETQYF
>TRBV12-3/TRBV12-4|TRBJ1-1|-|-|13
TGTGCCAGCAGTTTAGCGGGACTAGCTGAAGCTTTCTTT
CASSLAGLAEAFF
>TRBV3-1|TRBJ2-5|TRBD2|-|17
TGTGCCAGCAGCCAGGTAGCGGGGGGGGAGGTGGAAGAGACCCAGTACTTC
CASSQVAGGEVEETQYF
>TRBV15|TRBJ2-7|-|-|12
TGTGCCACCAGCAGAGATCTGACAGAGCAGTACTTC
CATSRDLTEQYF
>TRBV5-4|TRBJ2-3|-|-|13
TGTGCCAGCAGCTTGTGGTCGTCAGATACGCAGTATTTT
CASSLWSSDTQYF
>TRBV6-6|TRBJ2-5|TRBD2|few|14
TGTGCCAGCAGCCGACTAGCGGCTCAAGAGACCCAGTACTTC
CASSRLAAQETQYF
>TRBV12-3/TRBV12-4|TRBJ1-2|-|once|14
TGTGCCAGCAGCCCAACTGGCTCCTTCTATGGCTACACCTTC
CASSPTGSFYGYTF
>TRBV6-5|TRBJ2-5|TRBD1|-|14
TGTGCCAGCACCCAATCCGACACAGGGGGGACCCAGTACTTC
CASTQSDTGGTQYF
>TRBV12-3/TRBV12-4|TRBJ2-5|-|-|13
TGTGCCAGCAGTATTTGGGTGGGGGAGACCCAGTACTTC
CASSIWVGETQYF
>TRBV13|TRBJ2-3|-|-|15
TGTGCCAGCAGCTCCTTGACAGGCCGAACAGATACGCAGTATTTT
CASSSLTGRTDTQYF
>TRBV9|TRBJ1-5|-|-|11
TGTGCCAGCGGCTCCGGTCAGCCCCAGCATTTT
CASGSGQPQHF
>TRBV12-3/TRBV12-4|TRBJ2-7|TRBD2|-|16
TGTGCCAGCAGCCAATCCGGGACTAGCGGGTCCTACGAGCAGTACTTC
CASSQSGTSGSYEQYF
>TRBV2|TRBJ2-1|TRBD2|-|17
TGTGCCAGCAGCGGGACTAGCGGGAGAAAGGTGTACGATGAGCAGTTCTTC
CASSGTSGRKVYDEQFF
>TRBV6-5|TRBJ1-2|TRBD1|-|13
TGTGCCAGCAGTGGACAGGCCCTTTATGGCTACACCTTC
CASSGQALYGYTF
>TRBV20-1|TRBJ1-1|-|once|14
TGCAGTGCTCCGTTTGAAGGATTGAACACTGAAGCTTTCTTT
CSAPFEGLNTEAFF
>TRBV27|TRBJ1-1|TRBD1|-|14
TGTGCCAGCAGTCGCCGGGACAGGAACACTGAAGCTTTCTTT
CASSRRDRNTEAFF
>TRBV11-2|TRBJ2-7|-|-|14
TGTGCCAGCAGTGACATCCTAGGCGCCTACGAGCAGTACTTC
CASSDILGAYEQYF
>TRBV7-9|TRBJ2-7|-|-|13
TGTGCCAGCAGCGGGGCCAACTCCTACGAGCAGTACTTC
CASSGANSYEQYF
>TRBV7-8|TRBJ2-7|-|once|17
TGTGCCAGCAGCTTAGTAGAAACCGGGACGGACGATTACGAGCAGTACTTC
CASSLVETGTDDYEQYF
>TRBV4-3|TRBJ2-1|-|-|12
TGCGCCAGCAGCCAAGTAAGCAATGAGCAGTTCTTC
CASSQVSNEQFF
>TRBV20-1|TRBJ2-5|TRBD2|-|19
TGCAGTGCTCGACCCCGGTTTATGGCTAGCGGGAGAAGACAAGAGACCCAGTACTTC
CSARPRFMASGRRQETQYF
>TRBV6-5|TRBJ1-2|TRBD1|-|15
TGTGCCAGCAGGGACAGGAACGGCGGCTTCTATGGCTACACCTTC
CASRDRNGGFYGYTF
>TRBV20-1|TRBJ2-3|-|-|19
TGCAGTGCTAGAGATTCTCTTTTAGCTAATCGCTGGGGGTCGGTTACGCAGTATTTT
CSARDSLLANRWGSVTQYF